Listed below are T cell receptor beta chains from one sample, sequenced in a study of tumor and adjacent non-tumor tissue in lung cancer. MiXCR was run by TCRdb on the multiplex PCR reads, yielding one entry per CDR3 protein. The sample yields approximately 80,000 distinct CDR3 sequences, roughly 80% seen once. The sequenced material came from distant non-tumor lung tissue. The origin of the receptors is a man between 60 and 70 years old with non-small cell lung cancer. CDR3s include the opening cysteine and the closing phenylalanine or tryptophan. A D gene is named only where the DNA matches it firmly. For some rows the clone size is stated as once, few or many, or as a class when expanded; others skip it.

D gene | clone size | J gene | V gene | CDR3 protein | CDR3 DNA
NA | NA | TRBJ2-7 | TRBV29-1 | CSVDGVYDQYF | TGCAGCGTTGACGGGGTCTACGACCAGTACTTC
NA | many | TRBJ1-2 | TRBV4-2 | CASSKDTNYGYTF | TGTGCCAGCAGCAAGGACACTAACTATGGCTACACCTTC
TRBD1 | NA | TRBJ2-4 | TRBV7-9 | CASSLSGTGGSKNIQYF | TGTGCCAGCAGCCTGTCCGGGACAGGGGGATCCAAAAACATTCAGTACTTC
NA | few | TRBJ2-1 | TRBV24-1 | CATSDPLGSSGFSRNEQFF | TGTGCCACCAGTGATCCCCTTGGGTCTTCGGGCTTCTCCCGCAATGAGCAGTTCTTC
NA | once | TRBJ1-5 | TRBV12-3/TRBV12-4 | CPSSAGTYNQPQHF | TGTCCCAGCAGTGCCGGGACGTACAATCAGCCCCAGCATTTT
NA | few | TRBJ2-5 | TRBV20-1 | CSASKTGQETQYF | TGCAGTGCTAGTAAGACAGGCCAAGAGACCCAGTACTTC
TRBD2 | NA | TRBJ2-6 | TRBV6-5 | CASYLAGASSGANILTF | TGTGCCAGCTACCTAGCGGGAGCCAGCTCTGGGGCCAACATCCTGACTTTC
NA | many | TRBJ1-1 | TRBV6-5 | CASSYSGAEAFF | TGTGCCAGCAGTTACTCGGGGGCTGAAGCTTTCTTT
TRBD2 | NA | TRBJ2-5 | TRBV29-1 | CSVGEGSSGGTQYF | TGCAGCGTTGGGGAGGGCTCCTCGGGTGGGACCCAGTACTTC
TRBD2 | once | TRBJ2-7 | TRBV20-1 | CSAVRLAGIYEHYF | TGCAGTGCGGTGAGACTAGCGGGAATCTACGAGCATTACTTC
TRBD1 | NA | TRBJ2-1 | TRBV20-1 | CSAFDRVAGNEQFF | TGCAGTGCTTTCGACAGGGTCGCTGGCAATGAGCAGTTCTTC
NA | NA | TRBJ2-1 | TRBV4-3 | CTSSQVGRLANEQFF | TGCACCAGCAGCCAGGTGGGAAGGCTAGCCAATGAGCAGTTTTTC
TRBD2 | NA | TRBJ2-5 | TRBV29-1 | CSVDATSGRIQETQYF | TGCAGCGTTGATGCGACTAGCGGACGCATCCAAGAGACCCAGTACTTC
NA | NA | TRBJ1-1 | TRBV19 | CASSIDTRNIEAFF | TGTGCCAGTAGTATTGACACACGGAACATTGAAGCTTTCTTT
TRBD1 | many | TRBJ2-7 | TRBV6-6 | CASSYSQGRGHHEQYF | TGTGCCAGCAGTTACTCGCAGGGCAGGGGGCATCACGAGCAGTACTTC
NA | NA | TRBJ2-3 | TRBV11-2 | CASSFLTGGVHQYF | TGTGCCAGCAGCTTTCTTACGGGGGGCGTTCATCAGTATTTT
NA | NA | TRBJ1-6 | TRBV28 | CVSRAGTNNSPLHF | TGTGTCAGCAGGGCCGGGACAAATAATTCACCCCTCCACTTT
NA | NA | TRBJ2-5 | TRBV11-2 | CASSSTTEESQYF | TGTGCCAGCAGCTCTACAACGGAAGAGAGCCAATACTTC
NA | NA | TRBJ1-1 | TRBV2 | CASREARGGTEAIF | TGTGCCAGCAGAGAAGCGAGGGGTGGAACTGAAGCTATCTTT
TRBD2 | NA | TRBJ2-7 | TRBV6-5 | CANGNGGVTRYEQYF | TGTGCCAATGGCAATGGGGGGGTCACTCGCTACGAGCAGTACTTC
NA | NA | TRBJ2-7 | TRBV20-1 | CRASPVGYGHYF | TGCAGAGCATCCCCCGTGGGGTACGGACACTACTTC
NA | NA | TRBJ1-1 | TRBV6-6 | CASSRQIVNTEAFF | TGTGCCAGCAGTCGACAGATTGTGAACACTGAAGCTTTCTTT
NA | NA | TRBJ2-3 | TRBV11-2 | CASSKIGGGSGGTRYF | TGTGCCAGCAGCAAAATTGGGGGAGGTAGCGGAGGTACGCGGTATTTT
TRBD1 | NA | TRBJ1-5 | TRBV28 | CASRLMDREQPQHF | TGTGCCAGCAGGCTAATGGACAGGGAACAGCCCCAGCATTTT
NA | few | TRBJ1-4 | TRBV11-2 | CASSLDRGYEKLFF | TGTGCCAGCAGCCTGGATAGGGGATATGAAAAACTGTTTTTT
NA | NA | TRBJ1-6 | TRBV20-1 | CTARDTGRYDSPVHF | TGCACTGCTAGAGATACGGGACGGTATGATTCACCCGTCCACTTT
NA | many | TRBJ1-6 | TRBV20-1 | CSARDSGGFSDSPLHF | TGCAGTGCTAGAGATTCGGGGGGTTTCTCGGATTCACCCCTCCACTTT
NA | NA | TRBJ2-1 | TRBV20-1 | CNARGIRNEQFF | TGCAATGCTAGAGGGATTAGAAATGAGCAGTTCTTC
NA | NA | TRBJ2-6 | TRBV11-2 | CGSIPISGANVLTF | TGTGGAAGCATTCCTATCTCTGGGGCAAACGTCCTGACTTTC
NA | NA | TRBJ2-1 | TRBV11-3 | CASSFYGNSYNEQFF | TGTGCCAGCAGTTTCTATGGGAATTCCTACAATGAGCAGTTCTTC
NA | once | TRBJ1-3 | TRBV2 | CASSDGAASGNTIYF | TGTGCCAGCAGTGACGGGGCTGCCTCTGGAAACACCATATATTTT
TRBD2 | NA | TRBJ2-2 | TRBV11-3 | CASSSRGAGGYRAREQFF | TGTGCCAGCAGCTCCCGGGGAGCGGGAGGTTACAGAGCCAGGGAGCAGTTTTTT